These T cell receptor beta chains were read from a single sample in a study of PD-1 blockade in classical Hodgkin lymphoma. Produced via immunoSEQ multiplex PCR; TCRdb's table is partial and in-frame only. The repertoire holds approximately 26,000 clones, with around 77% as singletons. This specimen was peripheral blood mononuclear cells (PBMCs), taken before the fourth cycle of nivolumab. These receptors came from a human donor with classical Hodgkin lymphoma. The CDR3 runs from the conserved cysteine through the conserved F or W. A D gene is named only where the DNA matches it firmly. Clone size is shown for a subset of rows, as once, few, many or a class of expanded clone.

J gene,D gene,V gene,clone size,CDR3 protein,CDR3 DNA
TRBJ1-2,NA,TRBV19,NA,CASTRDATAYYGYTF,TGTGCCAGTACCCGGGACGCGACAGCTTACTATGGCTACACCTTC
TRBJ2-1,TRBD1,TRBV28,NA,CASSPTTGQRYNEQFF,TGTGCCAGCAGTCCGACGACAGGGCAACGGTACAATGAGCAGTTCTTC
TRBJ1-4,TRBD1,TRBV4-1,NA,CASSHQGGRTNEKLFF,TGCGCCAGCAGCCACCAGGGGGGGCGAACTAATGAAAAACTGTTTTTT
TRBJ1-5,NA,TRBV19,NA,CASSRMGSPQPQHF,TGTGCCAGTAGTCGTATGGGGAGCCCCCAGCCCCAGCATTTT
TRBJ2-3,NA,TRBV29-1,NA,CSVEFMGSRDTQYF,TGCAGCGTTGAATTTATGGGATCCAGGGATACGCAGTATTTT
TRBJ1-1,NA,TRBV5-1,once,CASSADGQNTEAFF,TGCGCCAGCAGCGCGGACGGGCAGAACACTGAAGCTTTCTTT
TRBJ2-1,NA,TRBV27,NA,CASNKGGGKVYEQFF,TGTGCCAGCAACAAGGGAGGGGGCAAGGTCTATGAGCAGTTCTTC
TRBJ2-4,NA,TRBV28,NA,CASSSAGINIQYF,TGTGCCAGCAGTAGTGCAGGGATCAACATTCAGTACTTC
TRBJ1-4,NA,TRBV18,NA,CASSSIPGPNEKLFF,TGTGCCAGCTCTTCCATCCCGGGGCCGAATGAAAAACTGTTTTTT
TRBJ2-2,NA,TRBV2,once,CASTQRTNTGELFF,TGTGCCAGCACTCAGCGCACGAACACCGGGGAGCTGTTTTTT
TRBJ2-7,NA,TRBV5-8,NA,CASRRTDLEQYF,TGTGCCAGCAGGCGGACAGACCTCGAGCAGTACTTC
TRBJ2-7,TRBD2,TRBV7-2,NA,CASSLTSGRPEQYF,TGTGCCAGCAGCTTGACTAGCGGGAGACCCGAGCAGTACTTC
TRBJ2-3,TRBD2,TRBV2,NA,CASSEAGREVGDTQYF,TGTGCCAGCAGTGAAGCTGGGCGGGAGGTTGGGGATACGCAGTATTTT
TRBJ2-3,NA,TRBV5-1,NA,CASSRDTDTQYF,TGCGCCAGCAGCAGGGACACAGATACGCAGTATTTT
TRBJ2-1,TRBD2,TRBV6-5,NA,CASSPQAGVVGEQFF,TGTGCCAGCAGCCCCCAAGCGGGAGTGGTCGGTGAGCAGTTCTTC
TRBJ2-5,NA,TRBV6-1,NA,CASSLGGKETQYF,TGTGCCAGCAGTCTGGGGGGCAAGGAGACCCAGTACTTC
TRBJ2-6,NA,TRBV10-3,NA,CAISILGHKQTGANVLTF,TGTGCCATCAGCATTCTGGGACACAAACAAACTGGGGCCAACGTCCTGACTTTC
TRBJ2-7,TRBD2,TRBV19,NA,CASSRKTSHEQYF,TGTGCCAGTAGTAGGAAGACTAGCCACGAGCAGTACTTC
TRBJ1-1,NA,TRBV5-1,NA,CASSSRPGTYTEAFF,TGCGCCAGCAGCTCAAGGCCCGGGACATACACTGAAGCTTTCTTT
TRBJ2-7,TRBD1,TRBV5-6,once,CASSTGGYEQYF,TGTGCCAGCTCGACAGGGGGCTACGAGCAGTACTTC
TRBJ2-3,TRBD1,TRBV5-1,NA,CASRVGDSETDTQYF,TGCGCCAGCAGGGTAGGGGACAGCGAGACAGATACGCAGTATTTT
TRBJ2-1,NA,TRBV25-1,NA,CASSLAVNEQFF,TGTGCCAGCAGTTTGGCCGTCAATGAGCAGTTCTTC
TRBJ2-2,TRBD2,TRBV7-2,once,CASSLAQGSGRAVWTGELFF,TGTGCCAGCAGCTTAGCGCAGGGTAGCGGGAGGGCCGTATGGACCGGGGAGCTGTTTTTT
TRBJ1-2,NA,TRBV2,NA,CASRLTSNYGYTF,TGTGCCAGCAGACTGACAAGCAACTATGGCTACACCTTC
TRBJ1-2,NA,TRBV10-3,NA,CATTQGGYGYTF,TGTGCCACGACCCAGGGAGGCTATGGCTACACCTTC
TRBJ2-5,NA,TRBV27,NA,CASSLSVGRKETQYF,TGTGCCAGCAGTTTATCTGTGGGCCGAAAAGAGACCCAGTACTTC
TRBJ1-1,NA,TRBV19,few,CASSENTEAFF,TGTGCCAGTAGTGAGAACACTGAAGCTTTCTTT
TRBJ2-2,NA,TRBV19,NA,CASTGQPMTGELFF,TGTGCCAGTACCGGACAACCGATGACCGGGGAGCTGTTTTTT
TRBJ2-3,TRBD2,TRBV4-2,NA,CASSQAGLILTDTQYF,TGTGCCAGCAGCCAGGCGGGACTAATCCTCACAGATACGCAGTATTTT
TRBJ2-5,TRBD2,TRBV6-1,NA,CASSAAAGGPKETQYF,TGTGCCAGCAGTGCCGCAGCGGGAGGGCCCAAAGAGACCCAGTACTTC
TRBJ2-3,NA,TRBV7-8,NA,CASSLGRAFIISTDTQYF,TGTGCCAGCAGCCTCGGGAGAGCCTTTATTATTAGCACAGATACGCAGTATTTT
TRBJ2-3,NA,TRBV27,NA,CASSLRGADTQYF,TGTGCCAGCAGTTTAAGGGGGGCAGATACGCAGTATTTT
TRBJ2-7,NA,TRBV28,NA,CASSLLDSEQYF,TGTGCCAGCAGTTTGCTTGACAGCGAGCAGTACTTC
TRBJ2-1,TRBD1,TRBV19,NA,CASRRFGPDRGGGNEQFF,TGTGCCAGTAGAAGGTTCGGCCCGGACAGGGGAGGAGGTAATGAGCAGTTCTTC
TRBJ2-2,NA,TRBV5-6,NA,CASSLQEGTGELFF,TGTGCCAGCAGTTTGCAGGAAGGCACCGGGGAGCTGTTTTTT
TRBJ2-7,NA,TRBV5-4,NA,CASSFGAEQYF,TGTGCCAGCAGCTTTGGTGCTGAGCAGTACTTC
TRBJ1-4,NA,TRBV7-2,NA,CASRSRVPNEKLFF,TGTGCCAGCAGATCCAGGGTACCTAATGAAAAACTGTTTTTT
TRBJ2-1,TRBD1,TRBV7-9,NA,CASSPGTALLEQFF,TGTGCCAGCAGCCCCGGGACAGCCCTTCTTGAGCAGTTCTTC
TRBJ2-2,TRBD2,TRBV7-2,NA,CASSLSGRNGELFF,TGTGCCAGCAGCTTAAGCGGGAGGAACGGGGAGCTGTTTTTT
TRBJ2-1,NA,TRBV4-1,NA,CASSQVLVSGNEQFF,TGCGCCAGCAGCCAAGTCCTAGTCTCGGGCAATGAGCAGTTCTTC
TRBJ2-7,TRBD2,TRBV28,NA,CASSSPAGGTYEQYF,TGTGCCAGCAGTTCCCCAGCGGGAGGGACCTACGAGCAGTACTTC
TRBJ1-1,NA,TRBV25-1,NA,CASRTGGEAFF,TGTGCCAGCAGAACGGGCGGTGAAGCTTTCTTT
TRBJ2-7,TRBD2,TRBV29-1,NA,CSGLAGGYEQYF,TGCAGCGGACTAGCGGGAGGCTACGAGCAGTACTTC
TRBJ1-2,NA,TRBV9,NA,CASSPAGGGVGYTF,TGTGCCAGCAGCCCGGCGGGGGGAGGAGTGGGCTACACCTTC
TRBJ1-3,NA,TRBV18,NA,CASSLVHSGNTIYF,TGTGCCAGCTCACTAGTCCACTCTGGAAACACCATATATTTT
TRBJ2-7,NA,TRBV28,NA,CASSLNGAVEQYF,TGTGCCAGCAGTTTAAATGGGGCAGTCGAGCAGTACTTC
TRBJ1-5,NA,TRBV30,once,CAWSVHFRDQPQHF,TGTGCCTGGAGTGTACATTTTCGGGATCAGCCCCAGCATTTT
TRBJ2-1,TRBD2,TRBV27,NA,CASTSHGTSGYEQFF,TGTGCCAGCACCTCTCACGGGACTAGCGGATATGAGCAGTTCTTC
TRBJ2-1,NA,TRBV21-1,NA,CASSKAPGGLQGNFYYSYNEQFF,TGTGCCAGCAGCAAAGCGCCCGGGGGTCTACAGGGCAACTTTTATTACTCCTACAATGAGCAGTTCTTC
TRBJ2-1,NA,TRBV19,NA,CASSTTTYNEQFF,TGTGCCAGTAGTACAACTACCTACAATGAGCAGTTCTTC
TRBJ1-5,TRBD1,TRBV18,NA,CASSLGQGDNQPQHF,TGTGCCAGCTCTCTAGGACAGGGTGACAATCAGCCCCAGCATTTT
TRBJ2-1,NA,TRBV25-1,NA,CASSALSSYNEQFF,TGTGCCAGCAGTGCTCTGAGCTCCTACAATGAGCAGTTCTTC
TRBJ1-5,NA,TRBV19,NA,CASSIVRTAGQPQHF,TGTGCCAGTAGTATAGTAAGGACGGCGGGCCAGCCCCAGCATTTT
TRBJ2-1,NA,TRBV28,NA,CASSPTGSSYNEQFF,TGTGCCAGCAGCCCCACAGGGAGCTCCTACAATGAGCAGTTCTTC
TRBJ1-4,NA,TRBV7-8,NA,CASSLVQDGRPSF,TGTGCCAGCAGCTTAGTACAAGACGGACGCCCAAGTTTT